This is a list of T cell receptor beta chains from one sample in a study of beta chain features in type 1 diabetes. Data came from immunoSEQ multiplex PCR; TCRdb stores just in-frame clones and leaves some out. Of 140,000 or so clones listed, about 10% are singletons. The sample was naive CD4+ T cells from blood. Source of these receptors: a man aged 18 to 30 in good health. Each CDR3 is given with its conserved first and last residue. Each record gives: V gene, clone size, D gene, J gene, CDR3 protein, CDR3 DNA. The D gene is left open where the match is weak. Clone size is shown for a subset of rows, as once, few, many or a class of expanded clone.

TRBV7-2	.	.	TRBJ2-5	CASSLGGIQETQYF	TGTGCCAGCAGCTTAGGGGGCATCCAAGAGACCCAGTACTTC
TRBV10-2	.	.	TRBJ2-7	CATVQGSSYEQYF	TGCGCCACCGTTCAGGGGTCCTCCTACGAGCAGTACTTC
TRBV18	.	.	TRBJ2-1	CASSPLESGNEQFF	TGTGCCAGCTCACCCCTGGAGAGTGGGAATGAGCAGTTCTTC
TRBV5-1	few	.	TRBJ1-5	CASKEGEAGNQPQHF	TGCGCCAGCAAAGAGGGAGAGGCGGGGAATCAGCCCCAGCATTTT
TRBV29-1	many	.	TRBJ2-7	CSFSKRTLDEQYF	TGCAGCTTTTCGAAGCGAACCTTGGACGAGCAGTACTTC
TRBV7-2	.	TRBD1	TRBJ1-2	CASRTGSEGYTF	TGTGCCAGCCGGACAGGGTCGGAAGGCTACACCTTC
TRBV11-3	few	TRBD1	TRBJ2-5	CASSRGQGAETQYF	TGTGCCAGCAGCCGGGGACAGGGGGCTGAGACCCAGTACTTC
TRBV9	few	.	TRBJ2-3	CASSVKAADNTQYF	TGTGCCAGCAGCGTAAAGGCGGCGGACAATACGCAGTATTTT
TRBV7-3	many	TRBD1	TRBJ2-1	CASRGYRGAYNEQFF	TGTGCCAGCAGGGGATACAGGGGCGCCTACAATGAGCAGTTCTTC
TRBV5-1	.	TRBD1	TRBJ2-2	CASFPGQGTGELFF	TGCGCCAGTTTTCCGGGACAGGGCACCGGGGAGCTGTTTTTT
TRBV7-2	few	.	TRBJ2-7	CASSSIAYYEQYF	TGTGCCAGCAGCTCCATAGCGTACTACGAGCAGTACTTC
TRBV9	.	TRBD2	TRBJ2-1	CASSPTSGGYNEQFF	TGTGCCAGCAGCCCGACTAGCGGGGGGTACAATGAGCAGTTCTTC
TRBV5-1	.	TRBD1	TRBJ2-6	CASSQTTGTGANVLTF	TGCGCCAGCAGCCAGACGACAGGGACTGGGGCCAACGTCCTGACTTTC
TRBV28	.	.	TRBJ2-7	CATMDSPVPEQYF	TGTGCCACCATGGACAGCCCCGTCCCCGAGCAGTACTTC
TRBV6-5	.	.	TRBJ2-5	CASSYSAVQETQYF	TGTGCCAGCAGCTACTCGGCAGTCCAAGAGACCCAGTACTTC
TRBV11-2	many	.	TRBJ2-5	CASSLAGKETQYF	TGTGCCAGCAGCTTAGCCGGTAAAGAGACCCAGTACTTC
TRBV7-2	few	TRBD2	TRBJ2-3	CASSLGWTSGGVVNTQYF	TGTGCCAGCAGCTTAGGATGGACTAGCGGGGGGGTCGTAAATACGCAGTATTTT
TRBV28	few	.	TRBJ1-3	CASSLDRAGNTIYF	TGTGCCAGCAGTTTAGACCGGGCTGGAAACACCATATATTTT
TRBV5-4	.	.	TRBJ1-2	CASTQGQGNYGYTF	TGTGCCAGCACCCAGGGGCAGGGGAACTATGGCTACACCTTC
TRBV4-2	.	TRBD2	TRBJ2-3	CASSQESGGARTDTQYF	TGTGCCAGCAGCCAAGAAAGCGGGGGGGCCAGGACAGATACGCAGTATTTT
TRBV2	few	.	TRBJ1-2	CARGRDGYTF	TGTGCCAGAGGGAGAGATGGCTACACCTTC
TRBV5-1	.	.	TRBJ2-3	CASSLGDSSDTQYF	TGCGCCAGCAGCCTCGGGGACTCCTCAGATACGCAGTATTTT
TRBV7-9	.	.	TRBJ1-1	CASRQSGARTEAFF	TGTGCCAGCAGGCAGTCAGGGGCGCGAACTGAAGCTTTCTTT
TRBV6-6	.	TRBD1	TRBJ1-5	CASSYPTGGNQPQHF	TGTGCCAGCAGTTACCCGACAGGGGGCAATCAGCCCCAGCATTTT
TRBV7-9	few	.	TRBJ2-5	CASSLAGAQETQYF	TGTGCCAGCAGCTTAGCAGGGGCCCAAGAGACCCAGTACTTC
TRBV6-5	few	.	TRBJ2-7	CASSYGTGKFDEQYF	TGTGCCAGCAGTTACGGTACAGGGAAGTTCGACGAGCAGTACTTC
TRBV7-2	.	TRBD1	TRBJ1-2	CASSLGGQANYGYTF	TGTGCCAGCAGCTTAGGGGGACAGGCCAACTATGGCTACACCTTC
TRBV7-9	many	.	TRBJ2-1	CASSLASSNEQFF	TGTGCCAGCAGCTTAGCAAGCTCCAATGAGCAGTTCTTC
TRBV18	few	TRBD2	TRBJ2-2	CASSPPGLAGGNTGELFF	TGTGCCAGCTCACCACCGGGACTAGCGGGGGGAAACACCGGGGAGCTGTTTTTT
TRBV7-6	.	TRBD1	TRBJ1-3	CASSPGTGGNTIYF	TGTGCCAGCAGCCCCGGGACAGGGGGAAACACCATATATTTT
TRBV6-1	.	.	TRBJ1-5	CASRGQSNQPQHF	TGTGCCAGCAGAGGACAGTCTAATCAGCCCCAGCATTTT
TRBV5-1	.	.	TRBJ2-3	CASSPAGFTDTQYF	TGCGCCAGCAGCCCAGCGGGTTTCACAGATACGCAGTATTTT
TRBV5-1	.	.	TRBJ2-5	CASQTDRQRETQYF	TGCGCCAGCCAAACCGATCGACAGCGCGAGACCCAGTACTTC
TRBV28	few	TRBD2	TRBJ2-7	CASSFGGTSNAEQYF	TGTGCCAGCAGTTTCGGTGGGACTAGCAACGCCGAGCAGTACTTC
TRBV28	.	.	TRBJ2-1	CASTQTDSSYNEQFF	TGTGCCAGCACCCAAACGGACAGCTCCTACAATGAGCAGTTCTTC
TRBV19	.	TRBD1	TRBJ1-5	CASSTNPGQVSNQPQHF	TGTGCCAGTAGTACAAATCCGGGACAGGTGAGCAATCAGCCCCAGCATTTT
TRBV21-1	.	.	TRBJ2-2	CASSKALGGNTGELFF	TGTGCCAGCAGCAAAGCGCTCGGGGGAAACACCGGGGAGCTGTTTTTT
TRBV30	few	.	TRBJ1-4	CAWSEDSGIREKLFF	TGTGCCTGGAGTGAAGACAGCGGGATACGTGAAAAACTGTTTTTT
TRBV19	.	.	TRBJ2-5	CASSTGSLGETQYF	TGTGCCAGTAGTACCGGGTCCCTCGGCGAGACCCAGTACTTC
TRBV14	.	.	TRBJ2-1	CASSRLTGAYNEQFF	TGTGCCAGCAGCCGGCTTACGGGGGCCTACAATGAGCAGTTCTTC
TRBV5-1	.	TRBD1	TRBJ2-3	CASSFGTGEDTQYF	TGCGCCAGCAGCTTTGGCACAGGGGAAGATACGCAGTATTTT
TRBV2	few	TRBD1	TRBJ2-2	CASRTGQRNTGELFF	TGTGCCAGCAGGACGGGACAGCGTAACACCGGGGAGCTGTTTTTT
TRBV11-2	few	TRBD2	TRBJ2-2	CASSLPLAGRYTGELFF	TGTGCCAGCAGCTTGCCCTTAGCGGGGAGATACACCGGGGAGCTGTTTTTT
TRBV7-2	.	TRBD1	TRBJ2-1	CASSFDRGGEQFF	TGTGCCAGCAGCTTCGACAGGGGAGGTGAGCAGTTCTTC
TRBV25-1	.	.	TRBJ2-7	CASSRPGDREQYF	TGTGCCAGCAGTCGTCCAGGGGATCGCGAGCAATACTTC